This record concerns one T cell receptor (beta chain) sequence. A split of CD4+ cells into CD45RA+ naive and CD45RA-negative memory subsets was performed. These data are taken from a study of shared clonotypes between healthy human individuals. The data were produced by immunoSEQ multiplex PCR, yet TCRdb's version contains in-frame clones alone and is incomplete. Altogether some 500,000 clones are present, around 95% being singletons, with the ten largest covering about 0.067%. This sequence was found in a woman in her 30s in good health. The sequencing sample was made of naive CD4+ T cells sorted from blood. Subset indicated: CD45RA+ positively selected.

The CDR3 reads CASSQDRSGGDTQYF. DNA of the CDR3: TGCGCCAGCAGCCAAGATCGCAGTGGCGGAGATACGCAGTATTTT. This chain uses TRBV4-1 with TRBJ2-3; D is undetermined. The ends were cut back, 0 bases at V and 5 bases at J, with 12 bases in the middle. The CDR3 consists of 15 residues. Germline values: CDR1 MGHRA, CDR2 YSYEKL.